Here is one T cell receptor (beta chain) with its context. Its cognate antigen has yet to be identified. Base qualities are not recorded, but no much larger clone differs from it by a single base. Via the germline V gene, CDR1 is SNHLY and CDR2 FYNNEI. V is pared back by 2 bases and J by 3 bases, with 11 bases lying between the germline termini. The CDR3 contains 15 residues, cysteine and phenylalanine counted. Just the 45-base CDR3 DNA is kept, in frame starting at base 1. The library was made by the immunoSEQ multiplex PCR assay. Per the source publication's procedure: To diagnose cytomegalovirus status from the catalog of TCR beta chain sequences, a statistical classification framework was built. The table was pulled from immuneACCESS by TCRdb, which kept in-frame rearrangements only. Such tables lose some clones; where checked, under half of the loss comes from unresolved V genes, and the rest has no known cause. That table furnishes V, J and clone size, whereas the DNA furnished D and trimming. The sample contains fewer than 100,000 clones, roughly 91% of them found a single time. About 2.2% of the sample comes from the top ten.

This entry is derived from a study of cytomegalovirus exposure and HLA in healthy donors (dated by TCRdb to 2016 to 2017). About the investigation overall: A later analysis indicated that the 95 to 150 validation repertoires were generated on the platform also employed for the 700 or so repertoires of the first cohort. To predict cytomegalovirus infection status, the study combined high-throughput TCR immunosequencing, statistical association of individual TCRs with disease status, and machine learning. The study aimed to test whether signatures of past pathogen exposure could be identified by cataloging public T cell receptors. Besides the first cohort of 666 subjects, a separate validation cohort made up of roughly 120 different subjects was used. The research as a whole found: The study listed 164 TCR beta chains as associated with cytomegalovirus. Three of the identified cytomegalovirus-associated TCR beta chains were confirmed in vitro to be specific for cytomegalovirus antigens. Across donors, most TCR sequences were observed very rarely, whereas some public TCRs were present in many individuals. The classifier was reported to diagnose cytomegalovirus status with high specificity and sensitivity in both the original cohort and the validation cohort. A later analysis lacked HLA typing for the validation cohort, so it scored co-occurrence in that cohort across all 120 or so repertoires. In a later analysis, TCRs clustered in the first cohort were found to also tend to co-occur in the roughly 110 validation repertoires, with around 94% of cluster scores above 0. According to the authors, the approach could potentially be generalized to other disease states and immunological phenotypes.

Separate from the roughly 650-subject first cohort, the validation cohort of 90 to 150 subjects was the group to which the donors belonged. The sequence joins TRBV2 to TRBJ2-1, with TRBD2 tentatively as D gene (6 bases match). The TCR sequence derives from a man aged 30-40 years in good health and CMV-seronegative. Material for sequencing was PBMCs. DNA sequence: TGTGCCAGCAGTGAAATAGCGGCCGTCTACAATGAGCAGTTCTTC. Translation gives CASSEIAAVYNEQFF.